Listed below are T cell receptor beta chains from one sample, sequenced in a study of cytomegalovirus exposure and HLA in healthy donors. Sequenced by immunoSEQ multiplex PCR; TCRdb stores in-frame clones only, minus some. In the table there are approximately 110,000 clones, about 84% of which are singletons. The sequenced sample consisted of PBMCs. The receptors come from a man aged 35 to 55 in good health and CMV-seronegative. The CDR3 runs from the conserved cysteine through the conserved F or W. D genes are given only for firm matches. Clone size, where shown, is once, few, many, or a class for clones that have expanded.

size: -; V: TRBV4-3; D: -; J: TRBJ1-5; CDR3: CASSQGSKSGQPQHF; DNA: TGCGCCAGCAGCCAAGGAAGTAAGAGTGGTCAGCCCCAGCATTTT
size: -; V: TRBV6-5; D: TRBD1; J: TRBJ1-2; CDR3: CASSQPRQGSYGYTF; DNA: TGTGCCAGCAGTCAACCACGACAGGGAAGCTATGGCTACACCTTC
size: -; V: TRBV7-6; D: -; J: TRBJ1-6; CDR3: CASSLSGANSPLHF; DNA: TGTGCCAGCAGCTTATCAGGGGCTAATTCACCCCTCCACTTT
size: -; V: TRBV7-9; D: TRBD2; J: TRBJ2-2; CDR3: CSSSLDSGGHTGELFF; DNA: TGTTCCAGCAGCTTAGATAGCGGGGGCCACACCGGGGAGCTGTTTTTT
size: -; V: TRBV28; D: -; J: TRBJ1-5; CDR3: CASSLWQGPNYQPQHF; DNA: TGTGCCAGCAGTTTATGGCAGGGCCCCAATTACCAGCCCCAGCATTTT
size: -; V: TRBV4-2; D: -; J: TRBJ1-4; CDR3: CASSQDEVGHTGKLFF; DNA: TGTGCCAGCAGCCAAGATGAGGTAGGCCACACGGGAAAACTGTTTTTT
size: -; V: TRBV7-2; D: TRBD1; J: TRBJ1-2; CDR3: CASSPGQGYGYTF; DNA: TGTGCCAGCAGCCCGGGACAGGGCTATGGCTACACCTTC
size: -; V: TRBV15; D: -; J: TRBJ1-1; CDR3: CATSPRGRVNTEAFF; DNA: TGTGCCACCAGCCCCCGCGGGCGGGTGAACACTGAAGCTTTCTTT
size: -; V: TRBV6-5; D: -; J: TRBJ2-7; CDR3: CASSSSQGVYEQYF; DNA: TGTGCCAGCAGTAGTTCGCAAGGGGTCTACGAGCAGTACTTC
size: few; V: TRBV6-1; D: -; J: TRBJ1-4; CDR3: CASIREIANNEKLFF; DNA: TGTGCCAGCATACGGGAGATAGCGAATAATGAAAAACTGTTTTTT
size: -; V: TRBV6-1; D: TRBD1; J: TRBJ1-2; CDR3: CASSPGGTNYGYTF; DNA: TGTGCCAGCAGTCCAGGGGGAACTAACTATGGCTACACCTTC
size: -; V: TRBV5-1; D: TRBD2; J: TRBJ2-2; CDR3: CASSPPPYWTSVPGELFF; DNA: TGCGCCAGCAGCCCACCTCCTTATTGGACTAGCGTACCCGGGGAGCTGTTTTTT
size: -; V: TRBV7-6; D: TRBD1; J: TRBJ1-1; CDR3: CASSYRDRVGFGINTEAFF; DNA: TGTGCCAGCAGCTACCGGGACAGGGTGGGGTTCGGGATAAACACTGAAGCTTTCTTT
size: -; V: TRBV7-3; D: TRBD1; J: TRBJ1-1; CDR3: CASSETGLNTEAFF; DNA: TGTGCCAGCAGCGAGACAGGGTTGAACACTGAAGCTTTCTTT
size: -; V: TRBV27; D: TRBD1; J: TRBJ1-1; CDR3: CASSKQKPQGAAFF; DNA: TGTGCCAGCAGTAAACAAAAACCGCAGGGGGCGGCTTTCTTT
size: -; V: TRBV7-2; D: -; J: TRBJ1-6; CDR3: CASSSQTGDNSPLHF; DNA: TGTGCCAGCAGCTCCCAGACGGGGGATAATTCACCCCTCCACTTT
size: few; V: TRBV29-1; D: TRBD1; J: TRBJ1-4; CDR3: CSVTIQGAPEKLFF; DNA: TGCAGCGTTACCATTCAGGGGGCGCCTGAAAAACTGTTTTTT
size: -; V: TRBV5-5; D: -; J: TRBJ1-1; CDR3: CASSFGTEAFF; DNA: TGTGCCAGCAGCTTCGGGACAGAAGCTTTCTTT
size: few; V: TRBV19; D: TRBD1; J: TRBJ2-7; CDR3: CASSAGTGTYEQYF; DNA: TGTGCCAGTAGTGCCGGGACAGGGACCTACGAGCAGTACTTC
size: -; V: TRBV5-4; D: TRBD1; J: TRBJ1-2; CDR3: CASSLAPTGVNYGYTF; DNA: TGTGCCAGCAGCTTGGCCCCGACAGGGGTTAACTATGGCTACACCTTC
size: few; V: TRBV5-4; D: -; J: TRBJ2-3; CDR3: CASSLRVQGSIDTQYF; DNA: TGTGCCAGCAGCTTGAGGGTACAGGGTAGTATCGATACGCAGTATTTT
size: -; V: TRBV4-2; D: TRBD2; J: TRBJ2-5; CDR3: CASSQVAGQETQYF; DNA: TGTGCCAGCAGCCAAGTAGCGGGGCAAGAGACCCAGTACTTC
size: -; V: TRBV7-2; D: TRBD1; J: TRBJ1-2; CDR3: CASSTPDRANGYTF; DNA: TGTGCCAGCAGCACCCCGGACAGGGCAAATGGCTACACCTTC
size: -; V: TRBV25-1; D: TRBD1; J: TRBJ2-6; CDR3: CASSSGTGEPGANVLTF; DNA: TGTGCCAGCAGTTCCGGGACAGGGGAACCTGGGGCCAACGTCCTGACTTTC
size: -; V: TRBV6-5; D: -; J: TRBJ2-7; CDR3: CASRAASYEQYF; DNA: TGTGCCAGCAGGGCGGCCTCCTACGAGCAGTACTTC
size: -; V: TRBV27; D: -; J: TRBJ2-6; CDR3: CASKQLSGANGLTF; DNA: TGTGCCAGCAAACAGCTCTCTGGGGCCAACGGCCTGACTTTC
size: -; V: TRBV5-4; D: -; J: TRBJ2-3; CDR3: CASTPLGGASTDTQYF; DNA: TGTGCCAGCACCCCCTTGGGCGGGGCTTCCACAGATACGCAGTATTTT
size: -; V: TRBV7-9; D: -; J: TRBJ1-6; CDR3: CASSTPTGGGISYNSPLHF; DNA: TGTGCCAGCAGCACCCCGACAGGTGGAGGCATCTCCTATAATTCACCCCTCCACTTT
size: -; V: TRBV14; D: TRBD1; J: TRBJ2-7; CDR3: CASSQGGTAIYEQYF; DNA: TGTGCCAGCAGCCAGGGTGGGACAGCAATCTACGAGCAGTACTTC
size: once; V: TRBV15; D: -; J: TRBJ2-1; CDR3: CATSRDDYSSYNEQFF; DNA: TGTGCCACCAGCAGGGATGACTACAGCTCCTACAATGAGCAGTTCTTC
size: few; V: TRBV5-6; D: -; J: TRBJ2-3; CDR3: CASSSTDTQYF; DNA: TGTGCCAGCAGTTCTACAGATACGCAGTATTTT
size: -; V: TRBV4-3; D: TRBD2; J: TRBJ2-1; CDR3: CASSQGSGGLNEQFF; DNA: TGCGCCAGCAGCCAAGGTAGCGGGGGCCTCAATGAGCAGTTCTTC
size: -; V: TRBV7-2; D: -; J: TRBJ2-5; CDR3: CASSLARDSPFQETQYF; DNA: TGTGCCAGCAGCTTAGCGCGGGACAGCCCCTTCCAAGAGACCCAGTACTTC
size: -; V: TRBV28; D: -; J: TRBJ1-5; CDR3: CASNPSGVPKSNQPQHF; DNA: TGTGCCAGCAACCCATCCGGGGTCCCCAAGAGCAATCAGCCCCAGCATTTT
size: few; V: TRBV25-1; D: -; J: TRBJ2-1; CDR3: CASSDDYLGGNEQFF; DNA: TGTGCCAGCAGTGACGACTACTTAGGAGGCAATGAGCAGTTCTTC
size: -; V: TRBV7-9; D: -; J: TRBJ1-2; CDR3: CASSLGREDGYTF; DNA: TGTGCCAGCAGCTTAGGAAGGGAGGATGGCTACACCTTC
size: -; V: TRBV4-3; D: TRBD1; J: TRBJ2-1; CDR3: CASSQAYSGTERSFSEQFF; DNA: TGCGCCAGCAGCCAAGCCTACTCCGGGACAGAAAGATCATTCAGTGAGCAGTTCTTC
size: -; V: TRBV4-1; D: TRBD2; J: TRBJ2-2; CDR3: CASSQSSGGVTGELFF; DNA: TGCGCCAGCAGCCAAAGCAGCGGGGGGGTGACCGGGGAGCTGTTTTTT
size: -; V: TRBV28; D: TRBD1; J: TRBJ1-2; CDR3: CASSSTGEANYGYTF; DNA: TGTGCCAGCAGTTCAACAGGGGAAGCTAACTATGGCTACACCTTC
size: -; V: TRBV7-2; D: TRBD1; J: TRBJ1-2; CDR3: CASSLSQGEGGYTF; DNA: TGTGCCAGCAGCTTATCCCAGGGGGAAGGTGGCTACACCTTC
size: -; V: TRBV2; D: TRBD1; J: TRBJ1-4; CDR3: CASSAGQGSEKLFF; DNA: TGTGCCAGCAGTGCGGGACAGGGATCTGAAAAACTGTTTTTT
size: few; V: TRBV15; D: -; J: TRBJ1-2; CDR3: CATSRDQARGGYGYTF; DNA: TGTGCCACCAGCAGAGATCAAGCCAGAGGGGGCTATGGCTACACCTTC
size: -; V: TRBV6-5; D: -; J: TRBJ1-1; CDR3: CASSGGGFLNTEAFF; DNA: TGTGCCAGCAGTGGGGGGGGTTTCCTGAACACTGAAGCTTTCTTT
size: -; V: TRBV6-6; D: -; J: TRBJ2-7; CDR3: CASSPLTTEQYF; DNA: TGTGCCAGCAGCCCCCTCACCACTGAGCAGTACTTC
size: -; V: TRBV6-5; D: -; J: TRBJ2-6; CDR3: CASSYSPGAGANVLTF; DNA: TGTGCCAGCAGTTACAGCCCAGGGGCTGGGGCCAACGTCCTGACTTTC
size: -; V: TRBV7-9; D: -; J: TRBJ1-1; CDR3: CASSLSGGDTEAFF; DNA: TGTGCCAGCAGCCTCTCGGGGGGGGACACTGAAGCTTTCTTT
size: once; V: TRBV4-1; D: TRBD1; J: TRBJ2-5; CDR3: CASSQQTPTGQETQYF; DNA: TGCGCCAGCAGCCAACAAACCCCGACAGGGCAAGAGACCCAGTACTTC
size: -; V: TRBV11-2; D: TRBD2; J: TRBJ2-1; CDR3: CASSPRLAEPNEQFF; DNA: TGTGCCAGCAGCCCTCGACTAGCGGAACCCAATGAGCAGTTCTTC
size: -; V: TRBV7-8; D: -; J: TRBJ1-1; CDR3: CASSKQPLFLQGNTEAFF; DNA: TGTGCCAGCAGCAAACAGCCACTGTTCCTTCAGGGAAACACTGAAGCTTTCTTT
size: once; V: TRBV5-1; D: TRBD1; J: TRBJ1-1; CDR3: CASSVDRVYGAFF; DNA: TGCGCCAGCAGCGTGGACAGGGTGTATGGAGCTTTCTTT
size: -; V: TRBV5-1; D: TRBD1; J: TRBJ1-3; CDR3: CASSSDRAGNTIYF; DNA: TGCGCCAGCAGCTCGGACAGGGCAGGAAACACCATATATTTT
size: -; V: TRBV7-9; D: TRBD1; J: TRBJ1-3; CDR3: CASSQGADGNTIYF; DNA: TGTGCCAGCAGCCAGGGGGCAGACGGAAACACCATATATTTT
size: -; V: TRBV6-1; D: TRBD1; J: TRBJ2-7; CDR3: CASSPGQGATYEQYF; DNA: TGTGCCAGCAGCCCGGGACAGGGGGCAACCTACGAGCAGTACTTC
size: -; V: TRBV11-2; D: -; J: TRBJ1-4; CDR3: CASSRSPLRLNEKLFF; DNA: TGTGCCAGCAGCCGCAGCCCCCTCAGACTTAATGAAAAACTGTTTTTT
size: -; V: TRBV5-5; D: TRBD1; J: TRBJ2-7; CDR3: CASSFGTAYEQYF; DNA: TGTGCCAGCAGCTTTGGGACAGCCTACGAGCAGTACTTC
size: -; V: TRBV5-4; D: -; J: TRBJ2-3; CDR3: CASSGGNTQYF; DNA: TGTGCCAGCAGTGGCGGGAATACGCAGTATTTT